These 17 T cell receptor beta chains were all obtained from the same sample, sequenced in a study of graft-versus-host responses after intestinal transplantation. Generated by immunoSEQ multiplex PCR, the TCRdb table keeps only in-frame clones and is missing some. The table records approximately 89,000 clones, 80% to 95% of them present only once. Sequenced material: PBMCs, taken about 450 days after intestinal transplant. Receptor source: a human patient who received an intestinal transplant, so some T cells may come from the graft donor.

The chain uses TRBV18 and TRBJ1-1; D might be TRBD1 (6 bases). The CDR3 loop spans 14 amino acids. Per the germline V gene, CDR1 is KGHSH and CDR2 is LQKENI. V lost 3 bases and J lost 3, with 11 bases in between. CDR3 in amino acids: CASSPREGDTEAFF. Written as DNA, the CDR3 is TGTGCCAGCTCACCGCGCGAGGGGGACACTGAAGCTTTCTTT.

The J gene is TRBJ1-1, the V gene TRBV6-5; a possible D gene is TRBD1 (6 bases). Trimming pared 6 bases from V and 2 bases from J, leaving 10 bases between. This CDR3 is built from 13 residues. Germline V gene lookup returns CDR1 MNHEY and CDR2 SVGAGI. CDR3 region: CASRSQGNTEAFF. CDR3 DNA sequence: TGTGCCAGCAGGTCACAGGGTAACACTGAAGCTTTCTTT.

The chain combines TRBV12-2 with TRBJ1-2. TRBV12-2 is deemed a pseudogene. The CDR3 sequence is 15 residues long. CDR3: CASRAIIHAGNGYTF. CDR3 bases: TGTGCAAGTCGCGCCATAATACACGCCGGGAATGGCTACACCTTC.

The chain has TRBV6-5 and TRBJ2-1; D not resolved. Germline assignment: CDR1 MNHEY and CDR2 SVGAGI. The CDR3 is made up of 15 amino acids. V lost 4 bases to trimming and J lost 2 bases, with 12 bases between them. The CDR3 DNA reads TGTGCCAGCAGTTGGGTCCAGCGAGCCTACAATGAGCAGTTCTTC. Amino acid sequence: CASSWVQRAYNEQFF.

The J gene is TRBJ1-1, the V gene TRBV29-1; TRBD1 is a possible D gene (5 bases). The germline V and J ends were trimmed by 5 bases and 5 bases, with 15 bases remaining between them. The CDR3 extends over 13 amino acids. Looked up from germline, CDR1 is SQVTM and CDR2 is ANQGSEA. CDR3 sequence (DNA): TGCAGCGTTAGCAGGGAGTTTGGGACTGAAGCTTTCTTT. Translating gives CSVSREFGTEAFF.

The rearrangement links TRBV5-6 to TRBJ1-2; D is ambiguous. V was shortened by 4 bases and J by 2 bases, with 15 bases between the two germline ends. The CDR3 extends over 15 amino acids. Germline V gene sequence: CDR1 SGHDT, CDR2 YYEEEE. The CDR3 spells CASSPIDTFNYGYTF. The CDR3 nucleotides read TGTGCCAGCAGCCCCATCGACACTTTCAACTATGGCTACACCTTC.

The rearrangement uses TRBV5-1 and TRBJ2-1; weak D call: TRBD2 (6 bases). V was trimmed by 6 bases and J by 0 bases, leaving 13 bases between them. This CDR3 comprises 15 residues. CDR1 and CDR2 from the germline V gene are SGHRS and YFSETQ. The CDR3 region is CASNGGISSYNEQFF. The CDR3, as DNA: TGCGCCAGCAACGGAGGGATCAGCTCCTACAATGAGCAGTTCTTC. The entire variable domain, with the rest obtained from reference TRBV5-1 and TRBJ2-1, is as follows: KAGVTQTPRYLIKTRGQQVTLSCSPISGHRSVSWYQQTPGQGLQFLFEYFSETQRNKGNFPGRFSGRQFSNSRSEMNVSTLELGDSALYLCASNGGISSYNEQFFGPGTRLTVL.

V and J are TRBV7-3 and TRBJ2-3, with TRBD1 matching 9 bases. Germline lookup yields CDR1 SGHTA and CDR2 FQGTGA. The CDR3 contains 13 residues. The trim removed 5 bases at V and 5 bases at J, leaving 2 bases unmatched. The CDR3 region is CASSRQGEDTQYF. Here the CDR3 DNA reads TGTGCCAGCAGCCGACAGGGGGAAGATACGCAGTATTTT.

This clone was recorded only once. This sequence joins TRBV7-3 and TRBJ1-1; the D gene is possibly TRBD1 (6 bases). This CDR3 contains 17 residues. Germline lookup yields CDR1 SGHTA and CDR2 FQGTGA. V lost 5 bases, J lost 2 bases, and 21 bases lay in between. The CDR3: CASSQMGGPNLNTEAFF. The CDR3, as DNA: TGTGCCAGCAGCCAAATGGGGGGCCCAAACCTTAACACTGAAGCTTTCTTT.

The rearrangement links TRBV7-8 to TRBJ1-2; maybe TRBD1 (6 bases). The CDR3 is 14 residues long. Trimming removed 4 bases from V and 5 bases from J, with 14 bases in between. Germline loops: CDR1 SGHVS, CDR2 FQNEAQ. CDR3 sequence (DNA): TGTGCCAGCAGCTCCACCGGGACAAAGTATGGCTACACCTTC. Its translation is CASSSTGTKYGYTF.

This clone occurred once. The genes are TRBV27 and TRBJ1-5; D not certain. Germline V gives CDR1 MNHEY, CDR2 SMNVEV (reference sequence). Trimming stripped 2 bases from V and 0 bases from J, with 11 bases between. This CDR3 has 16 residues. CDR3 residues: CASSLRFTTSNQPQHF. The CDR3, as DNA: TGTGCCAGCAGTTTACGTTTTACGACTAGCAATCAGCCCCAGCATTTT.

The J gene is TRBJ1-6, the V gene TRBV5-5; a weak D match, TRBD1 (6 bases). CDR1 and CDR2 from the germline V gene are SGHKS and YYEKEE (reference sequence). Trimming took 4 bases from V and 7 from J, leaving 21 bases between them. The CDR3 spans 17 residues. Written as DNA, the CDR3 is TGTGCCAGCAGCACGGGGTGGGGGCAGGGACTAAATTCACCCCTCCACTTT. As protein: CASSTGWGQGLNSPLHF. Complete variable domain (other parts from reference TRBV5-5 and TRBJ1-6): DAGVTQSPTHLIKTRGQQVTLRCSPISGHKSVSWYQQVLGQGPQFIFQYYEKEERGRGNFPDRFSARQFPNYSSELNVNALLLGDSALYLCASSTGWGQGLNSPLHFGNGTRLTVT.

This clone appeared a few times. The rearrangement joins TRBV6-5 to TRBJ2-7; a possible D gene is TRBD2 (6 bases). In germline, CDR1 is MNHEY, CDR2 SVGAGI. Trimming stripped 7 bases from V and 9 bases from J, with 25 bases between. CDR3 length equals 15 residues. CDR3 protein: CASTEPGLIRPPQYF. The CDR3 DNA sequence: TGTGCCAGCACCGAGCCGGGACTCATAAGACCACCGCAGTACTTC.

The chain joins TRBV11-1 to TRBJ2-5, with D perhaps assigned TRBD1 or TRBD2 (5 bases each). This CDR3 contains 15 residues. Germline V gives CDR1 SGHAT, CDR2 FQDESV (reference sequence). V was pared by 4 bases and J by 5 bases, with 17 bases between. In DNA form, the CDR3 reads TGTGCCAGCAGCTCCCCCTTGGGGGAATTCGAGACCCAGTACTTC. Its protein product is CASSSPLGEFETQYF.

The V call is TRBV6-5, the J call TRBJ2-5; 12 nucleotides line up with TRBD2. The DNA end is a closer match to TRBJ2-7, so the J assignment may be wrong. CDR1 MNHEY and CDR2 SVGAGI come from the germline V gene. This CDR3 is 14 amino acids long. The CDR3 region is CASSLTSGGYEQYF. The CDR3 region has the DNA TGTGCCAGCAGTTTGACTAGCGGGGGCTACGAGCAGTACTTC.

This chain uses TRBV25-1 with TRBJ1-1, with D unresolved. Germline CDR1 and CDR2: MGHDK and SYGVNS. CDR3 size: 13 residues. The germline V and J ends were trimmed by 6 bases and 8 bases, with 16 bases remaining between them. The DNA of the CDR3 is TGTGCCAGCAGGGACTTTTCCTTCTTCGAAGCTTTCTTT. Translation: CASRDFSFFEAFF.

Here the CDR3 DNA reads TGCAGCGCTTGGTTCGCGAACACTGAAGCTTTCTTT. Protein product: CSAWFANTEAFF. The chain uses TRBV29-1 and TRBJ1-1; no clear D. Germline CDR1 SQVTM, CDR2 ANQGSEA. The CDR3 runs to 12 residues. V was trimmed by 7 bases and J by 1 base, leaving 10 bases between them. Together with reference TRBV29-1 and TRBJ1-1, the CDR3 gives the full variable domain: SAVISQKPSRDICQRGTSLTIQCQVDSQVTMMFWYRQQPGQSLTLIATANQGSEATYESGFVIDKFPISRPNLTFSTLTVSNMSPEDSSIYLCSAWFANTEAFFGQGTRLTVV.